Sequencing of this TCR beta chain was carried out in a study of blood T cell repertoires in COVID-19. The overall study: Samples of COVID-19 (acute and convalescent) were obtained from the United States, Italy and Spain. The cDNA or gDNA used as material had been derived from T cells, B-cell-depleted T cells, or PBMCs.

Some clones are missing from TCRdb's copy, which holds only in-frame ones; the method was immunoSEQ multiplex PCR. The repertoire has about 200,000 clones, approximately 87% of them found once; the top ten carry more than 0.7%. Germline CDR1 reads MRHNA; CDR2 reads SNTAGT. J gave up 0 bases and V 6 bases, and 10 bases lay outside the gene matches. The CDR3 spans 18 residues. This chain links TRBV6-4 with TRBJ2-3, with 12 bases that match TRBD2. The sequencing sample was made of peripheral blood. The receptor comes from a woman in her seventies with acute or convalescent COVID-19. The CDR3 region has the DNA TGTGCCAGCAGGCCCGGACTAGCGGGGCGGTCTAGCACAGATACGCAGTATTTT. Protein: CASRPGLAGRSSTDTQYF.